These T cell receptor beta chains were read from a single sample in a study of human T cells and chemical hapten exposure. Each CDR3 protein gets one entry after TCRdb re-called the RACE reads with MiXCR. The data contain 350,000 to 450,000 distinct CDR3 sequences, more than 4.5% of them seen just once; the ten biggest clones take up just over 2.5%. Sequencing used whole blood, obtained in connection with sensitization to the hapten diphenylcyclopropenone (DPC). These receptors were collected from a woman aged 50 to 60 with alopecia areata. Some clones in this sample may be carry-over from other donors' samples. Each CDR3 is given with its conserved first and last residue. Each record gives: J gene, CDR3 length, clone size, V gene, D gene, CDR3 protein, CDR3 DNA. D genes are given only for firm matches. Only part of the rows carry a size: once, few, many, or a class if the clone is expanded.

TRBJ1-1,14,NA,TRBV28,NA,CAVQGAQMNTEAFF,TGTGCCGTTCAGGGTGCCCAGATGAACACTGAAGCTTTCTTT
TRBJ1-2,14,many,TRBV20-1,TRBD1,CSASRRQGVDGYTF,TGCAGTGCTAGTAGGAGACAGGGCGTAGATGGCTACACCTTC
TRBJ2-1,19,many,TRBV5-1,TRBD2,CASSFYPSSGGTVVNEQFF,TGCGCCAGCAGCTTTTACCCTTCTAGCGGGGGGACAGTAGTCAATGAGCAGTTCTTC
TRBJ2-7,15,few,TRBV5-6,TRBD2,CASSAGTSGRHEQYF,TGTGCCAGCAGTGCTGGCACTAGCGGGCGCCACGAGCAGTACTTC
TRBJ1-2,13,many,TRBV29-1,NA,CSVDNPPNYGYTF,TGCAGCGTTGATAACCCCCCTAACTATGGCTACACCTTC
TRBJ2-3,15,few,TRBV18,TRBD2,CASSPGLAGLSGQYF,TGTGCCAGCTCACCTGGACTAGCGGGGTTGAGTGGGCAGTATTTT
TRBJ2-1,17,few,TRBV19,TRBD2,CASSQGTSGATYNEQFF,TGTGCCAGTAGTCAAGGGACTAGCGGGGCCACCTACAATGAGCAGTTCTTC
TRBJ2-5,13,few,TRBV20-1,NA,CSASPLAQETQYF,TGCAGTGCTAGTCCCCTAGCACAAGAGACCCAGTACTTC
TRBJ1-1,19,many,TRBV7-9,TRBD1,CASSWRSARQGASNTEAFF,TGTGCCAGCAGCTGGAGGAGCGCCCGACAGGGGGCATCGAACACTGAAGCTTTCTTT
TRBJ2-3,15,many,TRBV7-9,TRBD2,CASSSGLVGTDTQYF,TGTGCCAGCAGCTCCGGACTAGTGGGGACAGATACGCAGTATTTT
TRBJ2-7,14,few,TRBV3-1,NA,CASSDRYRGYEQYF,TGTGCCAGCAGCGACAGGTATCGGGGTTACGAGCAGTACTTC
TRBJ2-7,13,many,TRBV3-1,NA,CASSQIEGDEQYF,TGTGCCAGCAGCCAGATTGAGGGAGACGAGCAGTACTTC
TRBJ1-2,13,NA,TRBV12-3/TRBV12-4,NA,CASSLATGYGYTF,TGTGCCAGCAGTCTAGCGACAGGCTATGGCTACACCTTC
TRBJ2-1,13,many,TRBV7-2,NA,CASSSAGRAEQFF,TGTGCCAGCAGCTCCGCAGGAAGGGCTGAGCAGTTCTTC
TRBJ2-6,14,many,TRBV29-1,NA,CSVPGRSGANVLTF,TGCAGCGTCCCGGGCAGATCAGGGGCCAACGTCCTGACTTTC
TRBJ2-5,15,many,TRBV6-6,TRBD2,CASSPSGRPPETQYF,TGTGCCAGCAGCCCTAGCGGGAGGCCTCCAGAGACCCAGTACTTC
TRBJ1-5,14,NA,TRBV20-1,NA,CSASQDGKYQPQHF,TGCAGTGCTAGTCAGGACGGAAAGTATCAGCCCCAGCATTTT
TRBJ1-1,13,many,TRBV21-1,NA,CASRARGAYEAFF,TGTGCCAGCAGGGCGCGTGGGGCATACGAAGCTTTCTTT
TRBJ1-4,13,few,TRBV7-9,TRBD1,CASSIRGGGKLFF,TGTGCCAGCAGCATCCGAGGGGGCGGAAAACTGTTTTTT
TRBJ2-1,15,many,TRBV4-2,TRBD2,CASSQDIAGVSEQFF,TGTGCCAGCAGCCAAGATATAGCGGGAGTAAGTGAGCAGTTCTTC
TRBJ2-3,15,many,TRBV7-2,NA,CASSLANLYTDTQYF,TGTGCCAGCAGCTTAGCGAACCTATACACAGATACGCAGTATTTT
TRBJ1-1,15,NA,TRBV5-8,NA,CASSLGLIQNTEAFF,TGTGCCAGCAGCTTGGGACTTATACAGAACACTGAAGCTTTCTTT
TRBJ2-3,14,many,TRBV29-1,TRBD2,CSVSPIAGADTQYF,TGCAGCGTTTCTCCTATAGCGGGAGCCGATACGCAGTATTTT
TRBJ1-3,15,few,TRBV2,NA,CASSSQILGGNTIYF,TGTGCCAGCAGTTCACAGATACTAGGCGGAAACACCATATATTTT
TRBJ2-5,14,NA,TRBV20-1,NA,CSAGGGVSEETQYF,TGCAGTGCCGGGGGCGGGGTGAGCGAAGAGACCCAGTACTTC
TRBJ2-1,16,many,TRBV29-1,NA,CSVEGLGGRSYNEQFF,TGCAGCGTTGAAGGGCTTGGCGGCCGCTCCTACAATGAGCAGTTCTTC
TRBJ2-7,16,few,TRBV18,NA,CASSPYQVHTPYEQYF,TGTGCCAGCTCACCATACCAAGTCCACACACCCTACGAGCAGTACTTC
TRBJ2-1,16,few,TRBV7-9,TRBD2,CASSPLGGFSYNEQFF,TGTGCCAGCAGCCCTCTCGGGGGGTTCTCCTACAATGAGCAGTTCTTC
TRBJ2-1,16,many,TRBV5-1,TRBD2,CASSLEGSGRYGEQFF,TGCGCCAGCAGCTTGGAAGGTAGCGGGAGATATGGTGAGCAGTTCTTC
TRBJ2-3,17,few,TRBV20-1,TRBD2,CSASKGLAGRPGDTQYF,TGCAGTGCTAGTAAGGGGCTAGCGGGACGGCCGGGGGATACGCAGTATTTT
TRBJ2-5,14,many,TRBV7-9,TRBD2,CASGLVAGAETQYF,TGTGCCAGCGGCTTGGTAGCGGGAGCAGAGACCCAGTACTTC
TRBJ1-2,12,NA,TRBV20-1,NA,CSARDRRGGYTF,TGCAGTGCTAGAGACAGGCGTGGGGGCTACACCTTC
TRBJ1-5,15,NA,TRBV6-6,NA,CASSPQFGSNQPQHF,TGTGCCAGCAGTCCCCAGTTCGGGAGCAATCAGCCCCAGCATTTT
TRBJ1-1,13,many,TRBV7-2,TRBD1,CASSLGDRVKAFF,TGTGCCAGCAGCTTAGGGGACAGGGTAAAGGCTTTCTTT
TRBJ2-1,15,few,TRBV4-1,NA,CASSHNGRGHNEQFF,TGCGCCAGCAGCCATAACGGACGAGGCCACAATGAGCAGTTCTTC
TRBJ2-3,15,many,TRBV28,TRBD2,CASSSAGWDTDTQYF,TGTGCCAGCAGTTCAGCGGGGTGGGACACAGATACGCAGTATTTT
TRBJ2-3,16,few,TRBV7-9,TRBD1,CASSLFRDRFTDTQYF,TGTGCCAGCAGCTTATTTAGGGACAGGTTCACAGATACGCAGTATTTT
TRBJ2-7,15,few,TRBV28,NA,CASSFPRGTHYEQYF,TGTGCCAGCAGTTTCCCCCGGGGCACCCACTACGAGCAGTACTTC
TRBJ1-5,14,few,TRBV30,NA,CAWSVSGPGQPQHF,TGTGCCTGGAGTGTCTCGGGCCCTGGGCAGCCCCAGCATTTT
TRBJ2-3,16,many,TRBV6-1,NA,CASSEWASDSTDTQYF,TGTGCCAGCAGTGAATGGGCTAGCGATAGCACAGATACGCAGTATTTT
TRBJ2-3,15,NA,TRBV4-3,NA,CARVFGGEETDTQYF,TGCGCCAGGGTTTTCGGGGGAGAAGAGACAGATACGCAGTATTTT
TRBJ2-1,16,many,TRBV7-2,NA,CASRTSGGLANNEQFF,TGTGCCAGCAGAACCTCCGGGGGGCTAGCAAACAATGAGCAGTTCTTC
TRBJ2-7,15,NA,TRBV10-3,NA,CAISTGTLARYEQYF,TGTGCCATCAGTACCGGGACTTTGGCCCGCTACGAGCAGTACTTC
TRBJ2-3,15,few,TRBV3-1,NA,CASSRMGGRTDTQYF,TGTGCCAGCTCTCGAATGGGGGGGCGCACAGATACGCAGTATTTT
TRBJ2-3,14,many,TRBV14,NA,CASSQLTRADTQYF,TGTGCCAGCAGCCAGCTTACCAGGGCGGATACGCAGTATTTT
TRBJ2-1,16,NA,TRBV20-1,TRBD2,CSARDYRLAVYNEQFF,TGCAGTGCTAGAGATTATCGACTAGCGGTTTACAATGAGCAGTTCTTC
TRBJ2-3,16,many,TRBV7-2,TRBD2,CASRIAGGPSPDTQYF,TGTGCCAGCAGGATAGCGGGAGGGCCATCCCCAGATACGCAGTATTTT
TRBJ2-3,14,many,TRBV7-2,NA,CASSLPLALDTQYF,TGTGCCAGCAGCTTGCCTCTAGCGTTGGATACGCAGTATTTT
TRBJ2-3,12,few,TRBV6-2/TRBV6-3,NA,CASMETTDTQYF,TGTGCCAGCATGGAGACCACAGATACGCAGTATTTT
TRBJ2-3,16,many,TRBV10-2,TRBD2,CASSEIGTRGTDTQYF,TGCGCCAGCAGTGAGATAGGGACTAGAGGCACAGATACGCAGTATTTT